The next 27 T cell receptor beta chains were all read from a single sample in a study of blood T cell repertoires in COVID-19. The table came from immunoSEQ multiplex PCR; TCRdb's copy has only in-frame clones and leaves some out. The sample lists 270,000 or so clones; about four fifths were seen once. What was sequenced was peripheral blood. These receptors were taken from a woman between 50 and 59 years old who had recovered from COVID-19.

This clone was seen more than once but under ten times. The genes are TRBV18 and TRBJ2-5, with D tentatively TRBD1 (5 bases). Germline CDR1 KGHSH, CDR2 LQKENI. Deletions cut 2 bases from V and 0 bases from J, with 22 bases between. This CDR3 has 19 amino acids. The CDR3 is CASSPAKGFRLGYQETQYF. In nucleotides, the CDR3 is TGTGCCAGCTCACCAGCCAAGGGGTTCCGTTTGGGGTACCAAGAGACCCAGTACTTC. The whole variable domain, remainder taken from reference TRBV18 and TRBJ2-5, is NAGVMQNPRHLVRRRGQEARLRCSPMKGHSHVYWYRQLPEEGLKFMVYLQKENIIDESGMPKERFSAEFPKEGPSILRIQQVVRGDSAAYFCASSPAKGFRLGYQETQYFGPGTRLLVL.

This clone was seen once. This sequence joins TRBV7-3 and TRBJ1-1, with D possibly TRBD1 on 5 matching bases. With 2 bases removed from V and 1 base from J, the gap between germline ends came to 11 bases. The CDR3 extends over 15 amino acids. In germline, CDR1 is SGHTA, CDR2 FQGTGA. The CDR3 spells CASSLQGPTNTEAFF. CDR3 nucleotide sequence: TGTGCCAGCAGCTTACAGGGCCCGACGAACACTGAAGCTTTCTTT.

V and J are TRBV9 and TRBJ1-2, with a tentative D call TRBD1 (6 bases). Germline CDR1 SGDLS, CDR2 YYNGEE. The V and J ends lost 4 bases and 4 bases respectively, with 11 bases between them. The CDR3 runs 13 residues. CDR3 sequence: CASSNGQSYGYTF. The CDR3 DNA reads TGTGCCAGCAGCAACGGACAGAGCTATGGCTACACCTTC. Together with reference TRBV9 and TRBJ1-2, the CDR3 gives the full variable domain: DSGVTQTPKHLITATGQRVTLRCSPRSGDLSVYWYQQSLDQGLQFLIQYYNGEERAKGNILERFSAQQFPDLHSELNLSSLELGDSALYFCASSNGQSYGYTFGSGTRLTVV.

The gene calls are TRBV27 and TRBJ1-6; D may be TRBD1 (6 bases). The germline V and J ends were trimmed by 2 bases and 2 bases, with 10 bases remaining between them. This CDR3 contains 16 residues. CDR1 and CDR2 from the germline V gene are MNHEY and SMNVEV (reference sequence). The CDR3 protein is CASSLRGAAYNSPLHF. The CDR3 DNA is TGTGCCAGCAGTTTACGGGGGGCCGCCTATAATTCACCCCTCCACTTT.

The rearrangement uses TRBV27 and TRBJ1-2; tentative D call: TRBD1 (5 bases). In germline, CDR1 is MNHEY, CDR2 SMNVEV (reference sequence). The CDR3 totals 14 residues. Deletions cut 0 bases from V and 8 bases from J, with 13 bases between. The CDR3, as DNA: TGTGCCAGCAGTTTATCGATCCCCGGGGGGGGCTACACCTTC. It encodes CASSLSIPGGGYTF.

This chain joins TRBV28 and TRBJ1-5, with D hard to call. Between the trimmed V and J ends, which lost 8 bases and 4 bases, there was a span of 9 bases. This CDR3 has 12 residues. The germline gives CDR1 MDHEN, CDR2 SYDVKM. CDR3 region: CASWSGNQPQHF. In DNA form, the CDR3 reads TGTGCCAGCTGGAGTGGGAATCAGCCCCAGCATTTT.

This rearrangement joins TRBV15 to TRBJ1-2, with 12 nucleotides matching TRBD1. The V and J ends lost 6 bases and 0 bases, in that order; junction bases with no gene match: 11. This CDR3 region has 18 residues. Looked up from germline, CDR1 is LNHNV and CDR2 is YYDKDF (reference sequence). The CDR3 DNA sequence: TGTGCCACCAGGGCTCCCGGGGACAGGGGGCCTACTAACTATGGCTACACCTTC. Protein product: CATRAPGDRGPTNYGYTF.

As to this clone: Other DNA variants within this sample encode the same CDR3. The rearrangement uses TRBV3-1 (or the pseudogene TRBV3-2) and TRBJ2-5; the D gene is possibly TRBD1 (5 bases). Germline lookup yields CDR1 LGHDT and CDR2 YNNKEL (reference sequence). The CDR3 runs to 12 residues. Trimming left V 1 base short and J 5 bases short, with 5 bases between. CDR3 protein: CASSQGGETQYF. The CDR3 DNA is TGTGCCAGCAGCCAAGGGGGCGAGACCCAGTACTTC.

V is TRBV24-1 and J is TRBJ2-7, with D possibly TRBD2 on 5 matching bases. The germline CDR1 and CDR2 sequences are KGHDR and SFDVKD. This CDR3 comprises 14 residues. Trimming took 4 bases from V and 3 from J, leaving 12 bases between them. CDR3 residues: CATSDPGRDYEQYF. The CDR3 coding sequence is TGTGCCACCAGTGACCCCGGACGGGACTACGAGCAGTACTTC.

As regards this clone: Other DNA sequences of this sample code for an identical CDR3. CDR3 protein: CAWRPGQGYGYTF. Here the CDR3 DNA reads TGTGCCTGGAGGCCCGGACAGGGCTATGGCTACACCTTC. The chain combines TRBV30 with TRBJ1-2; 8 bases fit TRBD1. Trimming cost V 3 bases and J 4 bases; bases outside gene matches: 4. Germline values: CDR1 GTSNPN, CDR2 SVGIG (reference sequence). This CDR3 comprises 13 residues.

The J gene is TRBJ1-6, the V gene TRBV3-1 (or the pseudogene TRBV3-2); 9 bases align to TRBD1. Per the germline V gene, CDR1 is LGHDT and CDR2 is YNNKEL (reference sequence). The CDR3 is 16 residues long. After removal of 1 base from V and 4 bases from J, the junction contained 2 bases not matched to a gene. CDR3 sequence (DNA): TGTGCCAGCAGCCAAGGGGGACAGGGATATAATTCACCCCTCCACTTT. Its translation: CASSQGGQGYNSPLHF.

The chain is built from TRBV7-3 and TRBJ2-5; 7 bases are a match to TRBD2. This CDR3 contains 15 residues. CDR1 and CDR2 (germline): SGHTA, FQGTGA. Trimming removed 7 bases from V and 3 bases from J; junction bases left unmatched: 11. The CDR3 DNA reads as TGTGCCAGCACCACAACACGGGAGGTGGAAGAGACCCAGTACTTC. Amino acid sequence: CASTTTREVEETQYF.

V usage is TRBV9 and J usage is TRBJ1-1; 10 nucleotides align to TRBD1. With 4 bases clipped from V and 6 bases from J, the junction kept 15 bases outside the gene matches. CDR3 length equals 17 residues. The V gene's germline CDR1 is SGDLS and CDR2 YYNGEE. CDR3 protein: CASSYGTGDLEVAEAFF. The CDR3 nucleotides are TGTGCCAGCAGCTACGGGACAGGGGACCTGGAGGTTGCTGAAGCTTTCTTT.

CDR3 DNA sequence: TGTGCCATCAGTCCTGGACAGGTTAACTATGGCTACACCTTC. Protein product: CAISPGQVNYGYTF. V usage is TRBV10-3 and J usage is TRBJ1-2; TRBD1 matches 7 bases. CDR1 ENHRY and CDR2 SYGVKD come from the germline V gene. CDR3 length: 14 amino acids. Losses at the gene ends were 5 bases for V and 1 base for J; bases not matched to a gene: 4.

The chain links TRBV19 to TRBJ1-6; TRBD1 is a possible D gene (6 bases). Trimming pared 2 bases from V and 1 base from J, leaving 21 bases between. The CDR3 sequence is 20 residues long. Germline CDR1 LNHDA, CDR2 SQIVND (reference sequence). CDR3 sequence (DNA): TGTGCCAGTAGTATACGCGGACAGTCGAGCGGTTGGTCCTATAATTCACCCCTCCACTTT. This encodes CASSIRGQSSGWSYNSPLHF.

This clone was seen a handful of times. The genes are TRBV7-2 and TRBJ2-2; a possible D gene is TRBD1 (6 bases). CDR3 length equals 13 residues. Trimming took off 5 bases at V and 4 bases at J, with 8 bases between the two ends. Germline V gene data show CDR1 as SGHTA and CDR2 as FQGNSA. The CDR3: CASSTQGTGELFF. Here the CDR3 DNA reads TGTGCCAGCAGCACACAGGGCACCGGGGAGCTGTTTTTT. Drawing the rest from reference TRBV7-2 and TRBJ2-2, the complete variable domain is GAGVSQSPSNKVTEKGKDVELRCDPISGHTALYWYRQSLGQGLEFLIYFQGNSAPDKSGLPSDRFSAERTGGSVSTLTIQRTQQEDSAVYLCASSTQGTGELFFGEGSRLTVL.

The rearrangement joins TRBV27 to TRBJ2-4; 8 bases fit TRBD2. Germline V gives CDR1 MNHEY, CDR2 SMNVEV (reference sequence). V lost 7 bases to trimming and J lost 7 bases; unmatched junction nucleotides: 3. The CDR3 contains 12 residues. The CDR3 here is CASKTGGNIQYF. The CDR3, as DNA: TGTGCCAGCAAAACGGGGGGGAACATTCAGTACTTC.

This clone was seen only once. The J gene is TRBJ2-1, the V gene TRBV7-3; possibly TRBD1 for D (6 bases). V was pared by 5 bases and J by 6 bases, with 20 bases between. The CDR3 contains 16 residues. The germline gives CDR1 SGHTA, CDR2 FQGTGA. DNA for the CDR3: TGTGCCAGCAGCACCATAGACAGGACCCGGGGCAATGAGCAGTTCTTC. Amino acid sequence: CASSTIDRTRGNEQFF.

The chain carries TRBV5-1 and TRBJ2-3; 9 positions match TRBD2. With V trimmed by 0 bases and J by 4 bases, 6 bases remained unmatched. Germline CDR1 and CDR2: SGHRS and YFSETQ. CDR3 length: 16 amino acids. The CDR3 nucleotides are TGCGCCAGCAGCTTGGCCCCTAGCGGGGTTTCAGATACGCAGTATTTT. Protein sequence: CASSLAPSGVSDTQYF.

This clone was seen many times. The rearrangement joins TRBV18 to TRBJ2-7; D is perhaps TRBD2 (5 bases). There are 14 residues in the CDR3. V was shortened by 2 bases and J by 3 bases, with 11 bases between the two germline ends. Per germline, CDR1 KGHSH and CDR2 LQKENI. CDR3 bases: TGTGCCAGCTCACCAGGAGGTCCGGGCTACGAGCAGTACTTC. This gives the protein CASSPGGPGYEQYF.

The chain couples TRBV27 to TRBJ2-3, with 7 bases fitting TRBD1. CDR3 length: 15 amino acids. The J segment lost 0 bases and the V segment lost 5 bases, leaving 5 bases of the junction unmatched. Germline V lookup: CDR1 MNHEY, CDR2 SMNVEV (reference sequence). CDR3 sequence: CASSPQQGSTDTQYF. CDR3 in DNA: TGTGCCAGCAGTCCCCAACAGGGGAGCACAGATACGCAGTATTTT.

V usage is TRBV24-1 and J usage is TRBJ2-5; D is possibly TRBD2 (6 bases). In germline, CDR1 is KGHDR, CDR2 SFDVKD. The V and J ends lost 2 bases and 2 bases respectively, with 14 bases between them. The length of the CDR3 is 16 residues. The CDR3 DNA reads TGTGCCACCAGTGATTCCCCAAGCCGGGGGCAAGAGACCCAGTACTTC. This gives the protein CATSDSPSRGQETQYF.

The rearrangement joins TRBV2 to TRBJ2-1; D is uncertain. Germline V gene sequence: CDR1 SNHLY, CDR2 FYNNEI. Trimming removed 2 bases at V and 4 bases at J, with 12 bases between. The CDR3 spans 15 residues. The CDR3 loop is CASSEIGQVYNEQFF. The DNA for the CDR3 is TGTGCCAGCAGTGAAATCGGCCAGGTGTACAATGAGCAGTTCTTC.

J is TRBJ2-5 and V is TRBV10-3, with unresolved D. Between the trimmed V and J ends, which lost 0 bases and 5 bases, there was a span of 7 bases. Germline CDR1 and CDR2: ENHRY and SYGVKD. The CDR3 totals 13 residues. CDR3 sequence (DNA): TGTGCCATCAGTGAGTCGGAGAAGGAGACCCAGTACTTC. Translating gives CAISESEKETQYF.

The chain carries TRBV19 and TRBJ1-1, with D hard to call. This CDR3 has 11 residues. V lost 4 bases to trimming and J lost 7 bases, with 7 bases between them. Germline CDR1 is LNHDA and CDR2 is SQIVND (reference sequence). The CDR3 DNA is TGTGCCAGTAGTAACCGGGATGAAGCTTTCTTT. Amino acid sequence: CASSNRDEAFF. The variable domain in full, with the rest retrieved from reference TRBV19 and TRBJ1-1, is DGGITQSPKYLFRKEGQNVTLSCEQNLNHDAMYWYRQDPGQGLRLIYYSQIVNDFQKGDIAEGYSVSREKKESFPLTVTSAQKNPTAFYLCASSNRDEAFFGQGTRLTVV.

This clone has just one count. The chain uses TRBV19 and TRBJ1-2, with 11 bases fitting TRBD1. The CDR3 totals 14 residues. Germline CDR1 LNHDA, CDR2 SQIVND (reference sequence). Trimming cost V 4 bases and J 5 bases; bases outside gene matches: 3. This CDR3 is CASSTDRGLYGYTF. CDR3 bases: TGTGCCAGTAGTACGGACAGGGGGCTGTATGGCTACACCTTC.

This chain uses TRBV6-6 with TRBJ2-7; 8 nucleotides match TRBD1. CDR3 length: 14 residues. V gave up 6 bases and J gave up 0 bases; unmatched junction bases: 4. Germline-derived CDR1 and CDR2 are MNHNY and SVGAGI (reference sequence). The CDR3 bases are TGTGCCAGCAGAACAACAGGGGGCTCCTACGAGCAGTACTTC. As protein: CASRTTGGSYEQYF.